Included here is one TCR beta chain sequence, with context. This sample was taken from a study of somatic mutations in cytotoxic T cells in rheumatoid arthritis. The germline V gene has CDR1 SGHTA and CDR2 FQGNSA. The V and J ends lost 4 bases and 0 bases respectively, with 15 bases between them. The CDR3 covers 16 residues. Sequenced by immunoSEQ multiplex PCR; TCRdb stores in-frame clones only, minus some. This table holds 23,000 or so clones, roughly 80% found once. The sequence was obtained from a young woman in good health. This sequence joins TRBV7-2 and TRBJ2-5; perhaps TRBD2 as D (6 bases). Source material: CD8+ T cells sorted from blood. CDR3 nucleotides: TGTGCCAGCAGCTCGTATGGGACTCAGTACCAAGAGACCCAGTACTTC. Translation: CASSSYGTQYQETQYF.